This T cell receptor (beta chain) was recorded in a study of blood T cell repertoires in COVID-19. Germline V lookup: CDR1 MDHEN, CDR2 SYDVKM. With 6 bases removed from V and 8 bases from J, the gap between germline ends came to 10 bases. This CDR3 has 12 amino acids. Libraries were prepared by immunoSEQ multiplex PCR; TCRdb keeps only in-frame clonotypes and omits some of them. Of some 38,000 clones in the sample, more than 80% were seen once. The clonotype comes from a man aged 60 to 75 with active or convalescent COVID-19. This sequence joins TRBV28 and TRBJ1-4; D remains unclear. The sequencing input was peripheral blood. DNA for the CDR3: TGTGCCAGCAGACCCCGAGGGGAAAAACTGTTTTTT. Its protein is CASRPRGEKLFF.